Presented here are 20 T cell receptor beta chains from one specimen sequenced in a study of post-analysis software for immune sequencing data. Study-level findings and limits: Patients used about five TRBV segments, including TRBV5-6, TRBV5-1 and TRBV20-1, more often than controls.

Their antigen targets remain unknown. Included in the TCR beta cDNA libraries were unique molecular identifiers. MiXCR was run by TCRdb on the PCR reads, yielding one entry per CDR3 protein. The repertoire holds 700,000 to 800,000 distinct CDR3 sequences, 25% to 30% seen once, with around 0.6% in the top ten. Sequencing was carried out using blood. These receptors were taken from a girl aged 10-17 years with multiple sclerosis.

This clonotype was picked up a small number of times. This chain joins TRBV6-6 and TRBJ1-1, with D tentatively TRBD1 (5 bases). The CDR3 consists of 15 residues. Germline V CDR1 and CDR2: MNHNY, SVGAGI (reference sequence). V was cut by 2 bases and J by 1 base, with 11 bases left in between. Written as DNA, the CDR3 is TGTGCCAGCAGTTACGAGGAGACAGCGAACACTGAAGCTTTCTTT. Its protein product is CASSYEETANTEAFF.

Only one count was recorded for this clonotype. This may be a read error, as it is one base from a much larger clone. J is TRBJ2-5 and V is TRBV10-3; 8 bases fit TRBD2. J was trimmed by 11 bases and V by 5 bases; bases with no gene match: 10. CDR3 size: 13 residues. The germline V gene has CDR1 ENHRY and CDR2 SYGVKD. This CDR3 is CAISHSGGDEQYF. As DNA, the CDR3 is TGTGCCATCAGTCACAGCGGGGGTGATGAGCAGTACTTC.

The chain joins TRBV2 to TRBJ1-6, with 7 positions matching TRBD1. The CDR3 sequence is 14 residues long. Per the germline V gene, CDR1 is SNHLY and CDR2 is FYNNEI. Unmatched junction bases numbered 6, after V lost 4 bases and J lost 9 bases. CDR3 bases: TGTGCCAGCAGTGCACGACAGGGTTCTTCACCCCTCCACTTT. The encoded protein is CASSARQGSSPLHF.

This chain links TRBV15 with TRBJ2-1; D may correspond to TRBD1 or TRBD2 (5 bases each). Germline V lookup: CDR1 LNHNV, CDR2 YYDKDF (reference sequence). The V end lost 1 base, the J end lost 4 bases, and 17 bases lay between the germline ends. The CDR3 spans 17 residues. CDR3 coding DNA: TGTGCCACCAGCAGAGCAATAGACCCGGGGCTTTACAATGAGCAGTTCTTC. This gives the protein CATSRAIDPGLYNEQFF.

This clonotype was detected a few times. The chain employs TRBV10-3 and TRBJ2-1; 10 bases line up with TRBD1. V lost 7 bases, J lost 5 bases, and 2 bases stayed unmatched. The CDR3 is made up of 13 amino acids. Germline CDR1 is ENHRY and CDR2 is SYGVKD. DNA of the CDR3: TGTGCCATCAAAGGGACAGGGGACAATGAGCAGTTCTTC. Amino acid sequence: CAIKGTGDNEQFF.

The chain employs TRBV19 and TRBJ2-1; 8 bases fit TRBD2. V shed 5 bases, J shed 7 bases, and the junction held 13 bases outside the gene matches. Germline V gene data show CDR1 as LNHDA and CDR2 as SQIVND (reference sequence). The CDR3 loop spans 16 amino acids. The CDR3 bases are TGTGCCAGTAGTCCCTCGGGACGGGAGGGCCGGAATGAGCAGTTCTTC. It translates to CASSPSGREGRNEQFF.

This clonotype was counted a single time. The chain joins TRBV11-2 to TRBJ2-2, with a weak D call TRBD2 (5 bases). This CDR3 region has 14 residues. CDR1 SGHAT and CDR2 FQNNGV come from the germline V gene. Deletions cut 1 base from V and 7 bases from J, with 10 bases between. The CDR3 DNA sequence: TGTGCCAGCAGCTTAGTTTCGGGGTACGGGGAGCTGTTTTTT. This gives the protein CASSLVSGYGELFF.

The chain combines TRBV10-3 with TRBJ2-5; 10 bases line up with TRBD1. Germline V gene data show CDR1 as ENHRY and CDR2 as SYGVKD. The CDR3 length is 17 residues. Trimming removed 2 bases from V and 7 bases from J; junction bases left unmatched: 13. This CDR3 reads CAISEPKPGQGQGTQYF. CDR3 bases: TGTGCCATCAGTGAGCCCAAGCCGGGACAGGGGCAGGGGACCCAGTACTTC.

This clonotype has just a few counts. This sequence joins TRBV5-1 and TRBJ2-3; D remains ambiguous. Deletions cut 0 bases from V and 2 bases from J, with 7 bases between. Germline lookup yields CDR1 SGHRS and CDR2 YFSETQ. The CDR3 has 14 amino acids. CDR3 sequence reads: CASSLEGITDTQYF. The CDR3 DNA reads as TGCGCCAGCAGCTTGGAAGGGATCACAGATACGCAGTATTTT.

This chain connects TRBV5-5 to TRBJ1-6, with a possible D match to TRBD1 (5 bases). The V end was cut by 1 base, the J end by 8 bases, with 16 bases between. There are 16 residues in the CDR3. Germline V gives CDR1 SGHKS, CDR2 YYEKEE (reference sequence). CDR3 in amino acids: CASSLLRGTDYSPLHF. CDR3 bases: TGTGCCAGCAGCTTGCTTCGGGGGACGGACTATTCACCCCTCCACTTT.

The V call is TRBV4-2, the J call TRBJ1-2; a weak D match, TRBD1 (5 bases). The germline CDR1 and CDR2 sequences are LGHNA and YNFKEQ. V lost 0 bases and J 4 bases, leaving 12 bases between the germline ends. The length of the CDR3 is 15 residues. The CDR3 protein is CASSQEWTRGYGYTF. CDR3 nucleotide sequence: TGTGCCAGCAGCCAAGAATGGACGAGGGGCTATGGCTACACCTTC.

The chain couples TRBV13 to TRBJ1-3; 7 bases match TRBD1. The CDR3 extends over 17 amino acids. In germline, CDR1 is PRHDT, CDR2 FYEKMQ (reference sequence). J was trimmed by 2 bases and V by 3 bases; bases with no gene match: 10. CDR3 bases: TGTGCCAGCAGCTTCACAATAACAGGGGCAGCTGGAAACACCATATATTTT. Its translation: CASSFTITGAAGNTIYF.

The chain joins TRBV6-4 to TRBJ2-3; 7 positions agree with TRBD1. V was pared by 5 bases and J by 3 bases, with 17 bases of the junction left unmatched. This CDR3 is 18 amino acids long. Germline V lookup: CDR1 MRHNA, CDR2 SNTAGT. CDR3 residues: CASSYRGPPPVWTDTQYF. CDR3 nucleotide sequence: TGTGCCAGCAGTTACAGGGGACCGCCCCCGGTATGGACAGATACGCAGTATTTT.

This clonotype was recorded a few times. The chain combines TRBV6-5 with TRBJ2-4, with D perhaps TRBD2 (5 bases). V lost 5 bases, J lost 0 bases, and 14 bases lay in between. The CDR3 loop spans 16 amino acids. Germline-derived CDR1 and CDR2 are MNHEY and SVGAGI. DNA for the CDR3: TGTGCCAGCAGTCGGGGTTCCCTGCTAGCCAAAAACATTCAGTACTTC. Its translation: CASSRGSLLAKNIQYF.

The chain carries TRBV6-5 and TRBJ1-2, with D hard to call. The V gene's germline CDR1 is MNHEY and CDR2 SVGAGI. The CDR3 contains 14 residues. V was trimmed by 6 bases and J by 4 bases, leaving 15 bases between them. CDR3 protein: CASSSGSGIYGYTF. CDR3 bases: TGTGCCAGCAGCTCTGGGTCGGGGATCTATGGCTACACCTTC.

This clonotype was counted a few times. The chain carries TRBV20-1 and TRBJ2-5, with D tentatively TRBD1 or TRBD2 (7 bases each). V lost 5 bases, J lost 5 bases, and 12 bases lay in between. The CDR3 runs to 12 residues. Germline values: CDR1 DFQATT, CDR2 SNEGSKA (reference sequence). The CDR3 nucleotides are TGCAGTGCTGCCCAGGGGGGGGAGACCCAGTACTTC. It translates to CSAAQGGETQYF.

The chain carries TRBV29-1 and TRBJ1-1; TRBD1 matches at 10 bases. Germline V gene data show CDR1 as SQVTM and CDR2 as ANQGSEA. After removal of 2 bases from V and 4 bases from J, the junction contained 1 base not matched to a gene. This CDR3 has 13 amino acids. The CDR3 bases are TGCAGCGTTGAAAGGGACAGGGGCACTGAAGCTTTCTTT. Amino acids: CSVERDRGTEAFF.

The rearrangement links TRBV27 to TRBJ2-1; TRBD1 aligns across 8 bases. J lost 5 bases, V lost 5 bases, and 8 bases had no gene match. Germline assignment: CDR1 MNHEY and CDR2 SMNVEV (reference sequence). The CDR3 has 15 residues. Written as DNA, the CDR3 is TGTGCCAGCAGTCCGCGGACAGGGAGAAACAATGAGCAGTTCTTC. Encoded protein: CASSPRTGRNNEQFF.

Comments on this clonotype: This could be a read error, since a much larger clone is one nucleotide away. J is TRBJ2-7 and V is TRBV29-1, with D uncertain. The CDR3 runs 13 residues. CDR1 and CDR2 from the germline V gene are SQVTM and ANQGSEA. V was shortened by 6 bases and J by 1 base, with 13 bases between the two germline ends. The DNA for the CDR3 is TGCAGCGTATGGGTCGGGCAGTCCTACGAGCAGTACTTC. Amino acids: CSVWVGQSYEQYF.

The chain combines TRBV6-5 with TRBJ2-4; D might be TRBD2 (7 bases). With the DNA end fitting TRBJ2-7 better, the J assignment may be wrong. Germline V lookup: CDR1 MNHEY, CDR2 SVGAGI. The CDR3 consists of 16 residues. The CDR3 DNA follows: TGTGCCAGCAGTTCCCTCGTCTGGGGGCCGGGAGGCGAGCAGTACTTC. Translated: CASSSLVWGPGGEQYF.